This T cell receptor beta chain was identified during a study of blood T cell repertoires in COVID-19. Exposed study participants had met a COVID-19 case within 2 weeks before entry. How the authors handled the data: Amplification of reference gene primers was used by the study to estimate nucleated cell counts. Profiled with immunoSEQ multiplex PCR; TCRdb holds only in-frame clones, not every one. The DNA was the basis for D and trimming; V, J and clone size are from that table. The table records roughly 200,000 clones, 84% of them present only once. The TCR originated in a woman in her 30s who had been exposed to COVID-19. The sample was PBMCs or T cells enriched from blood (not recorded which).

Here the CDR3 DNA reads TGTGCCAGCAGTTTTTCACAGGGGGCTGGAAACACCATATATTTT. Amino acids: CASSFSQGAGNTIYF. This rearrangement joins TRBV28 to TRBJ1-3; TRBD1 agrees at 8 bases. Trimming at V came to 3 bases and at J to 2 bases, leaving 3 bases not matched to a gene. This CDR3 has 15 amino acids. Germline lookup yields CDR1 MDHEN and CDR2 SYDVKM.